This TCR beta chain appears in the sequencing data of a study of T-cell reconstitution after alpha-beta-depleted transplantation in children (dated by TCRdb to 2015 to 2016). General notes on the study: T-cell immune reconstitution after TCRalphabeta/CD19-depleted allogeneic hematopoietic cell transplantation in children was quantitatively tracked in the study by means of TCR repertoire profiling. What the authors observed across the whole study: In some patients, the high TCRbeta diversity seen at day 60 was put down to recipient T cells and intrathymic progenitors that had survived conditioning. Hyperexpanded clone frequencies declined over subsequent months; after one year, T-cell counts and TCRbeta diversity were mostly attributed to newly produced T cells. The apparently early recovery of alphabetaT-cell counts about two months after transplant reportedly depended on only several hundred rapidly expanded clones that came from non-depleted graft cells.

According to the germline V gene, CDR1 reads SNHLY and CDR2 reads FYNNEI. The germline V end is reduced by 8 bases and the J end by 0 bases; junction bases left unmatched: 8. Measured from the cysteine to the phenylalanine, the CDR3 is 15 residues long. Of all the DNA, just the CDR3 is kept, 45 bases in frame from base 1. The treatment or condition label, as the study defines it: allogeneic hematopoietic cell transplantation with graft depleted of TCRalphabeta T cells and CD19 B cells. TCRalphabeta/CD19-depleted allogeneic hematopoietic cell grafts were given to the transplant recipients, all of whom were children. This clonotype was found a few times. Which antigen it targets is not known. Base qualities were left out, and no much larger clone turns up one base away. Library preparation employed PCR. The listed sequencing device is Illumina HiSeq 2500. To normalize quantification of the TCRbeta repertoire, the TCR libraries were built with molecular barcoding that relied on unique molecular identifiers. Clones were called with MiXCR by TCRdb after fastp trimmed the public reads at Q25, and only in-frame beta chains were retained. Each CDR3 protein appears once, grouped with its most common genes and DNA. Across this sample there are 200,000 to 250,000 distinct CDR3 sequences, with approximately 6.3% seen only once. 5.5% of the sample is in the top ten clones.

The sequences come from PBMCs, collected before TCRalphabeta/CD19-depleted stem cell transplant. The chain is assembled from TRBV2 and TRBJ2-5; 8 junctional bases match TRBD1. This TCR derives from a boy aged 2 to 10 with acute lymphoblastic leukemia, due to receive a stem cell transplant. The DNA reads TGTGCCAGCGGGACAGGTCCTCGCTACCAAGAGACCCAGTACTTC. Translation gives CASGTGPRYQETQYF. The reference TRBV2 and TRBJ2-5 proteins fill in what lies around the CDR3, so the full variable domain reads EPEVTQTPSHQVTQMGQEVILRCVPISNHLYFYWYRQILGQKVEFLVSFYNNEISEKSEIFDDQFSVERPDGSNFTLKIRSTKLEDSAMYFCASGTGPRYQETQYFGPGTRLLVL.